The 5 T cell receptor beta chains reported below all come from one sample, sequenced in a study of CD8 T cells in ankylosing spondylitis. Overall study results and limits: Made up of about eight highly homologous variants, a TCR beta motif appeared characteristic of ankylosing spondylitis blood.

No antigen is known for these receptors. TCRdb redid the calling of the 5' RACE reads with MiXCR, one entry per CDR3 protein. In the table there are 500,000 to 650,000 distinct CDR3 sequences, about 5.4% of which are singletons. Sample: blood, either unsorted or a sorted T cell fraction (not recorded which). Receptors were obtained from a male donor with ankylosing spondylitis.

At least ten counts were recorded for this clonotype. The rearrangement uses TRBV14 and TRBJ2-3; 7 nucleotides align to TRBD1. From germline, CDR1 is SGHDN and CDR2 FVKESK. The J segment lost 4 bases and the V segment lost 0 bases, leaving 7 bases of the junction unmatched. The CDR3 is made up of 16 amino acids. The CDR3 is CASSQDDTGVADTQYF. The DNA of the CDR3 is TGTGCCAGCAGCCAAGATGACACAGGGGTGGCAGATACGCAGTATTTT.

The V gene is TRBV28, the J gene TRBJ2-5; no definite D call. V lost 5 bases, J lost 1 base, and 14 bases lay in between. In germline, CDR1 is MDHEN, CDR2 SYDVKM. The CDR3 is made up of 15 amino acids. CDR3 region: CASSTKRRIQETQYF. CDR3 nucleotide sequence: TGTGCCAGCAGTACAAAAAGACGGATCCAAGAGACCCAGTACTTC.

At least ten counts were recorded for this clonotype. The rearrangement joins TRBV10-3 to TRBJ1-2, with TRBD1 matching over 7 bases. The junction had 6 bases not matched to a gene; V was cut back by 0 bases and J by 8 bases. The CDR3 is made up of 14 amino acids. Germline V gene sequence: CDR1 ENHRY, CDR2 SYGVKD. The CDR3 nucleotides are TGTGCCATCAGTGAGTCGAACAGGGGTGAGGGCTACACCTTC. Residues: CAISESNRGEGYTF.

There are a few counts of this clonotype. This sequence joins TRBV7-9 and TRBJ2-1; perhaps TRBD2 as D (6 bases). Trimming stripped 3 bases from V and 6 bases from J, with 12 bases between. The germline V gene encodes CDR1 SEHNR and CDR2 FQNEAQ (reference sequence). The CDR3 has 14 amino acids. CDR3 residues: CASSFFAGSNEQFF. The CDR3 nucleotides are TGTGCCAGCAGCTTCTTTGCGGGGTCCAATGAGCAGTTCTTC.

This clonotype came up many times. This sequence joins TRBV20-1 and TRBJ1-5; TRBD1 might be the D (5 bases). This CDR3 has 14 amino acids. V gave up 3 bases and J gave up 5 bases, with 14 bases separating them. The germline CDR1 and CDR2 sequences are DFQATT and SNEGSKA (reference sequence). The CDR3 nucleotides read TGCAGTGCTAGCGTCGGGGGGGTCGATCAGCCCCAGCATTTT. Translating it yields CSASVGGVDQPQHF.